The 12 T cell receptor beta chains in this list originate from one sample, sequenced in a study of shared clonotypes between healthy human individuals. Clones were sequenced by immunoSEQ multiplex PCR, and TCRdb holds only the in-frame ones, with some missing. The repertoire includes over 2 million clones, approximately 95% of them detected once, and approximately 1.2% sits in the top ten. Positive CCR7 selection of CD45RO-negative cells yielded the naive CD8 cells, and terminally differentiated effector memory CD45RA+ cells were excluded. Sequenced: naive CD8+ T cells sorted from blood. The receptor set was obtained from a man between 18 and 29 years old in good health.

This chain links TRBV4-1 with TRBJ2-2, with 7 bases aligning to TRBD2. Per the germline V gene, CDR1 is MGHRA and CDR2 is YSYEKL. The CDR3 has 15 residues. The ends lost 5 bases at V and 3 bases at J; junction bases unmatched: 6. CDR3 nucleotides: TGCGCCAGCAGCTGGGGGGGTTTGGACACCGGGGAGCTGTTTTTT. Its translation is CASSWGGLDTGELFF.

J is TRBJ2-7 and V is TRBV6-5; 11 bases agree with TRBD1. The CDR3 is 15 amino acids. Trimming removed 6 bases from V and 3 bases from J; junction bases left unmatched: 7. Per the germline V gene, CDR1 is MNHEY and CDR2 is SVGAGI. The CDR3 loop reads CASSKGTGGIYEQYF. The CDR3 DNA reads TGTGCCAGCAGCAAAGGGACAGGGGGGATCTACGAGCAGTACTTC.

Notes on this clone: At the DNA level, this CDR3 is encoded by other sequences in the same sample as well. The J gene is TRBJ1-2, the V gene TRBV29-1, with 10 positions matching TRBD1. The germline V gene has CDR1 SQVTM and CDR2 ANQGSEA. V trimming: 6 bases; J trimming: 6 bases; junction bases outside the gene matches: 1. The CDR3 contains 11 residues. The DNA for the CDR3 is TGCAGCGTCGGGACAGGGGATGGCTACACCTTC. Translation gives CSVGTGDGYTF.

V usage is TRBV4-1 and J usage is TRBJ2-1; TRBD1 matches at 9 bases. CDR3 length equals 16 residues. CDR1 is MGHRA and CDR2 is YSYEKL in the germline V gene. V lost 4 bases and J lost 4; bases outside the gene matches: 8. The CDR3 here is CASSRITGGEYNEQFF. The CDR3 nucleotides are TGCGCCAGCAGCCGAATCACAGGGGGCGAATACAATGAGCAGTTCTTC.

The chain joins TRBV19 to TRBJ2-2; D is ambiguous. Trimming left V 3 bases short and J 2 bases short, with 10 bases between. The CDR3 spans 15 residues. Germline CDR1 is LNHDA and CDR2 is SQIVND (reference sequence). CDR3 in DNA: TGTGCCAGTAGTATGACGTGGGTTAACACCGGGGAGCTGTTTTTT. Its translation: CASSMTWVNTGELFF.

This clone is a singleton in its sample. The chain carries TRBV25-1 and TRBJ2-5; 9 bases align to TRBD1. Trimming cost V 1 base and J 2 bases; bases outside gene matches: 5. The CDR3 runs 16 residues. CDR1 and CDR2 (germline): MGHDK, SYGVNS. CDR3 nucleotide sequence: TGTGCCAGCAGTGAATTTGGGGACAGGGAACAAGAGACCCAGTACTTC. Residues: CASSEFGDREQETQYF.

The chain employs TRBV11-2 and TRBJ1-4; perhaps TRBD1 as D (6 bases). From germline, CDR1 is SGHAT and CDR2 FQNNGV. Trimming cost V 7 bases and J 5 bases, with 17 bases left between them. The CDR3 is 15 residues long. DNA for the CDR3: TGTGCCAGCACGGCCGAACGGGGGCCGAATGAAAAACTGTTTTTT. It codes for CASTAERGPNEKLFF.

The chain combines TRBV7-9 with TRBJ2-5; D is perhaps TRBD2 (6 bases). Trimming cost V 5 bases and J 5 bases, with 21 bases left between them. Per the germline V gene, CDR1 is SEHNR and CDR2 is FQNEAQ (reference sequence). The CDR3 extends over 16 amino acids. The CDR3 loop reads CASSPSRLGSDETQYF. DNA of the CDR3: TGTGCCAGCAGCCCCTCCCGACTAGGAAGTGATGAGACCCAGTACTTC.

The chain joins TRBV6-6 to TRBJ2-2; the D call may be TRBD1 or TRBD2 (6 bases each). The CDR3 extends over 14 amino acids. Germline CDR1 and CDR2: MNHNY and SVGAGI (reference sequence). V was cut by 11 bases and J by 5 bases, with 18 bases left in between. CDR3 loop: CAGAFRGGTGELFF. Here the CDR3 DNA reads TGTGCCGGGGCCTTCAGGGGAGGAACCGGGGAGCTGTTTTTT.

V is TRBV5-1 and J is TRBJ1-2, with a tentative D call TRBD1 (6 bases). V was trimmed by 0 bases and J by 6 bases, leaving 36 bases between them. This CDR3 has 22 residues. In germline, CDR1 is SGHRS, CDR2 YFSETQ. The CDR3 loop is CASSLVFLEDRKTKLDLNGYTF. The CDR3 DNA is TGCGCCAGCAGCTTGGTATTTCTAGAGGACAGAAAGACGAAATTGGATTTAAATGGCTACACCTTC. The variable domain in full, with the rest retrieved from reference TRBV5-1 and TRBJ1-2, is KAGVTQTPRYLIKTRGQQVTLSCSPISGHRSVSWYQQTPGQGLQFLFEYFSETQRNKGNFPGRFSGRQFSNSRSEMNVSTLELGDSALYLCASSLVFLEDRKTKLDLNGYTFGSGTRLTVV.

The chain combines TRBV4-1 with TRBJ2-7; D gene uncertain. The CDR3 length is 15 residues. The germline V and J ends were trimmed by 5 bases and 0 bases, with 14 bases remaining between them. Germline CDR1 is MGHRA and CDR2 is YSYEKL. The CDR3 loop reads CASSVRRTLSYEQYF. For the CDR3, the DNA is TGCGCCAGCAGCGTACGACGGACCCTCTCCTACGAGCAGTACTTC.

J is TRBJ1-1 and V is TRBV19, with D possibly matching TRBD1 (6 bases). Between the trimmed V and J ends, which lost 3 bases and 2 bases, there was a span of 10 bases. This CDR3 contains 14 residues. The V gene's germline CDR1 is LNHDA and CDR2 SQIVND (reference sequence). The CDR3 is CASSIGGINTEAFF. CDR3 nucleotide sequence: TGTGCCAGTAGTATCGGGGGCATAAACACTGAAGCTTTCTTT.